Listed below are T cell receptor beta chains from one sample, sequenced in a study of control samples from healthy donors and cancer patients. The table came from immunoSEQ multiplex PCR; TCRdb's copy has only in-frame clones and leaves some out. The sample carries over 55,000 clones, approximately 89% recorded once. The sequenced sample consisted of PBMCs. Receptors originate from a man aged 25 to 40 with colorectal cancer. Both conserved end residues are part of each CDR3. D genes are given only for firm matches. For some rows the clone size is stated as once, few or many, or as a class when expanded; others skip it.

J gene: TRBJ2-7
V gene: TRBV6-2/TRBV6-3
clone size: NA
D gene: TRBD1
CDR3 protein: CASSYTSGQGSYEQYF
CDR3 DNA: TGTGCCAGCAGTTACACTTCCGGACAGGGGTCCTACGAGCAGTACTTC

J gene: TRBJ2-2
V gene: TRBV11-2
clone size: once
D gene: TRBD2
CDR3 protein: CASRGFGGGASGELFF
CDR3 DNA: TGTGCCAGCCGAGGCTTTGGCGGGGGGGCTAGCGGGGAGCTGTTTTTT

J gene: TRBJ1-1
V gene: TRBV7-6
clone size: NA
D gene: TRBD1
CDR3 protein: CASSLASGTGNTEAFF
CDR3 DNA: TGTGCCAGCAGCTTAGCGTCCGGGACAGGGAACACTGAAGCTTTCTTT

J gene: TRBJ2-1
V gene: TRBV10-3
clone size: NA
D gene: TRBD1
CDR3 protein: CAISRGQQDNEQFF
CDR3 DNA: TGTGCCATCAGTAGGGGACAGCAAGACAATGAGCAGTTCTTC

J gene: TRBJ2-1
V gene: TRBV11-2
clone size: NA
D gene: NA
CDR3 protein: CASSLGGTLYNEQFF
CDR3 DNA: TGTGCCAGCAGCTTAGGAGGGACACTCTACAATGAGCAGTTCTTC

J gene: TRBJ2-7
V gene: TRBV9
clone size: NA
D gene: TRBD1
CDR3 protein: CASSARQGADEQYF
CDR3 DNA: TGTGCCAGCAGCGCCCGACAGGGAGCCGACGAGCAGTACTTC

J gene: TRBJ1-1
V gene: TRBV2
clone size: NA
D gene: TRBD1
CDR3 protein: CASSHGGSRGRWVTEAFF
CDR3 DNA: TGTGCCAGCAGCCATGGCGGGTCGAGGGGGCGCTGGGTCACTGAAGCTTTCTTT

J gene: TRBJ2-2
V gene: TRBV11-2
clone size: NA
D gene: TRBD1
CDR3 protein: CASSSYYRDRRSNTGELFF
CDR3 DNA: TGTGCCAGCAGCTCATATTACCGGGACAGACGTTCGAACACCGGGGAGCTGTTTTTT

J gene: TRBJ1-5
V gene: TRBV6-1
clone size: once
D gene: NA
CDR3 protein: CASSEVMQGRSQPQHF
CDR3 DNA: TGTGCCAGCAGTGAGGTTATGCAGGGACGGAGTCAGCCCCAGCATTTT

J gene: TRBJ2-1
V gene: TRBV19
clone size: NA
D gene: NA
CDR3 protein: CASSLRGPPYNEQFF
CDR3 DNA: TGTGCCAGTAGCTTGCGGGGGCCCCCTTACAATGAGCAGTTCTTC

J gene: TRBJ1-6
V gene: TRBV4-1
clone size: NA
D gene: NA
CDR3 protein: CASSQDSRGRNSPLHF
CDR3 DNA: TGCGCCAGCAGCCAAGATTCTCGGGGGCGTAATTCACCCCTCCACTTT

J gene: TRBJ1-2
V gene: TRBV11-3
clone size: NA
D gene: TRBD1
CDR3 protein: CASSFLGGGGYTF
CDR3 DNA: TGTGCCAGCAGCTTTCTAGGGGGCGGTGGCTACACCTTC

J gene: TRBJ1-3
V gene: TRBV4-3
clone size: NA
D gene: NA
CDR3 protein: CASSQGRGVSGNTIYF
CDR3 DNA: TGCGCCAGCAGCCAAGGGCGGGGAGTCTCTGGAAACACCATATATTTT

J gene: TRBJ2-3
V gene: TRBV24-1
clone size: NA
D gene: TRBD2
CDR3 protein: CATSDPGRRGDGTQYF
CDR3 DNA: TGTGCCACCAGTGATCCGGGACGCCGGGGGGACGGTACGCAGTATTTT

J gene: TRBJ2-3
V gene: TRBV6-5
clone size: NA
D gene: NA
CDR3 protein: CASTRGPSDTQYF
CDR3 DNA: TGTGCCAGCACCCGGGGACCTTCAGATACGCAGTATTTT

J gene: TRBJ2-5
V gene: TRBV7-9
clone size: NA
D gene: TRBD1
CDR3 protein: CASSFSSLSTGAETQYF
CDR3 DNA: TGTGCCAGCAGCTTTTCTTCTCTATCGACAGGGGCGGAGACCCAGTACTTC

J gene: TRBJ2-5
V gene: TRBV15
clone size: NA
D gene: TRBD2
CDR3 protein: CATSRDDLAGYQETQYF
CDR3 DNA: TGTGCCACCAGCAGAGATGACCTAGCGGGATACCAAGAGACCCAGTACTTC

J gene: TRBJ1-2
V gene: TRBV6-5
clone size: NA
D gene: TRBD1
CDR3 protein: CASRDRANYGYTF
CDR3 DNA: TGTGCCAGCCGGGACAGGGCTAACTATGGCTACACCTTC

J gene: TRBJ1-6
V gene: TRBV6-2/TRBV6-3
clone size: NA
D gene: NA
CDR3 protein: CASSPAGGNSPLHF
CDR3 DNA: TGTGCCAGCAGTCCGGCAGGAGGAAATTCACCCCTCCACTTT

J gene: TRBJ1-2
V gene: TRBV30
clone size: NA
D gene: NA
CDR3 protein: CAWSTEPYYGYTF
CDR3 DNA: TGTGCCTGGAGTACAGAGCCCTATTATGGCTACACCTTC

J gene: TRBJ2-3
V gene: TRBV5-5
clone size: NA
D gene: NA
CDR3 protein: CASSFSGATDTQYF
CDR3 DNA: TGTGCCAGCAGCTTCTCGGGGGCCACAGATACGCAGTATTTT

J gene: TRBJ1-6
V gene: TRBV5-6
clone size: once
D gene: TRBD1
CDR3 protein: CASSNTGVENSPLHF
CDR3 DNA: TGTGCCAGCAGCAACACAGGGGTTGAGAATTCACCCCTCCACTTT

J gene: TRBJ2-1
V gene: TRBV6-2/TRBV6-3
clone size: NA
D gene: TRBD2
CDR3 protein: CASSYSGQGGNYNEQFF
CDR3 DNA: TGTGCCAGCAGTTACTCGGGGCAGGGAGGGAATTACAATGAGCAGTTCTTC

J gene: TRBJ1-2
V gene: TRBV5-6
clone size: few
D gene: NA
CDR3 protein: CASSSNRDNTF
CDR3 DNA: TGTGCCAGCAGCTCGAACAGGGACAACACCTTC

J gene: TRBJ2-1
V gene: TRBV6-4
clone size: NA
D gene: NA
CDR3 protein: CASSDSSSTVRGNEQFF
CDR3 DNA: TGTGCCAGCAGTGACTCAAGTAGTACGGTACGGGGTAATGAGCAGTTCTTC

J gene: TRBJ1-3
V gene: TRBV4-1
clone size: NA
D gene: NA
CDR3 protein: CASSQDRTGYSGNTIYF
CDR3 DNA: TGCGCCAGCAGCCAAGATAGGACGGGTTACTCTGGAAACACCATATATTTT

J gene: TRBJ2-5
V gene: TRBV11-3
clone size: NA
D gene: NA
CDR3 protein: CASSFGPGGTQYF
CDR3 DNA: TGTGCCAGCAGCTTCGGGCCCGGTGGGACCCAGTACTTC

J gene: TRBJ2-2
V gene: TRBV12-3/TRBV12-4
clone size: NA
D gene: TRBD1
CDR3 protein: CATDRGWAGELFF
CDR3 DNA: TGTGCCACGGACAGGGGGTGGGCCGGGGAGCTGTTTTTT

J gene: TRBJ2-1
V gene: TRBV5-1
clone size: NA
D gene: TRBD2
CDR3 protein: CASSLEAGGFNEQFF
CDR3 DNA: TGCGCCAGCAGCTTGGAGGCGGGGGGCTTCAATGAGCAGTTCTTC

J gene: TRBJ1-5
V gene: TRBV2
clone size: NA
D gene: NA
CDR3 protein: CASRAGDYYSNQPQHF
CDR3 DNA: TGTGCCAGCAGGGCTGGGGATTACTATAGCAATCAGCCCCAGCATTTT

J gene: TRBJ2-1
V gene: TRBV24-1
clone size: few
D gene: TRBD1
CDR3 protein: CATRGGTGDNEQFF
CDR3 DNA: TGTGCCACCAGAGGGGGGACAGGGGACAATGAGCAGTTCTTC

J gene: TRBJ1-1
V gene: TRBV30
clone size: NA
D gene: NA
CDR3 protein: CAWRDNTEAFF
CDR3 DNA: TGTGCCTGGAGGGACAACACTGAAGCTTTCTTT

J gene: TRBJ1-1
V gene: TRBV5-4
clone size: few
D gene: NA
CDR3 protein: CASTSPGLLFRAFF
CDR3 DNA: TGTGCCAGCACCTCGCCCGGACTTCTATTTAGAGCTTTCTTT

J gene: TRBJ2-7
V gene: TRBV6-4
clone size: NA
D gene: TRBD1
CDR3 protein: CASSDRGHYEQYF
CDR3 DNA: TGTGCCAGCAGTGACAGGGGGCATTACGAGCAGTACTTC

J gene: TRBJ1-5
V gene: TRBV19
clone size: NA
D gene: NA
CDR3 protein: CASSIGADYNQPQHF
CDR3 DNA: TGTGCCAGTAGTATCGGGGCGGATTACAATCAGCCCCAGCATTTT

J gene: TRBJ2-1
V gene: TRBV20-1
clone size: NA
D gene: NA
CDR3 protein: CSANRNEQFF
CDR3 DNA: TGCAGTGCTAATCGAAATGAGCAGTTCTTC

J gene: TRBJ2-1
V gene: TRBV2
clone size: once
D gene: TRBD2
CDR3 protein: CASRGGLAEYNEQFF
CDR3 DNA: TGTGCCAGCAGAGGAGGACTAGCGGAATACAATGAGCAGTTCTTC

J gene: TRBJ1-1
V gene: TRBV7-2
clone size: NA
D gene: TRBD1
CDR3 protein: CASSLALGQGARRAFF
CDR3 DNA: TGTGCCAGCAGCTTAGCGCTGGGACAGGGGGCGCGGAGGGCTTTCTTT

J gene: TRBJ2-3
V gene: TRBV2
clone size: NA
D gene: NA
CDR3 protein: CASSSSTDTQYF
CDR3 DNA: TGTGCCAGTTCTTCTAGCACAGATACGCAGTATTTT

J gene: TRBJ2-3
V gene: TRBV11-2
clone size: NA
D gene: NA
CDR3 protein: CASSVKGVGGASTDTQYF
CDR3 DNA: TGTGCCAGCAGCGTCAAGGGTGTGGGAGGCGCTAGCACAGATACGCAGTATTTT

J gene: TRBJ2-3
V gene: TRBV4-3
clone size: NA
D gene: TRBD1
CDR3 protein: CASSQATPGQGSTDTQYF
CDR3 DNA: TGCGCCAGCAGCCAAGCCACCCCAGGACAGGGAAGCACAGATACGCAGTATTTT

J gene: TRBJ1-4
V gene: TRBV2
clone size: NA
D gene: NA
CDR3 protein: CASSELRGTNEKLFF
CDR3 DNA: TGTGCCAGCAGTGAATTAAGGGGAACTAATGAAAAACTGTTTTTT